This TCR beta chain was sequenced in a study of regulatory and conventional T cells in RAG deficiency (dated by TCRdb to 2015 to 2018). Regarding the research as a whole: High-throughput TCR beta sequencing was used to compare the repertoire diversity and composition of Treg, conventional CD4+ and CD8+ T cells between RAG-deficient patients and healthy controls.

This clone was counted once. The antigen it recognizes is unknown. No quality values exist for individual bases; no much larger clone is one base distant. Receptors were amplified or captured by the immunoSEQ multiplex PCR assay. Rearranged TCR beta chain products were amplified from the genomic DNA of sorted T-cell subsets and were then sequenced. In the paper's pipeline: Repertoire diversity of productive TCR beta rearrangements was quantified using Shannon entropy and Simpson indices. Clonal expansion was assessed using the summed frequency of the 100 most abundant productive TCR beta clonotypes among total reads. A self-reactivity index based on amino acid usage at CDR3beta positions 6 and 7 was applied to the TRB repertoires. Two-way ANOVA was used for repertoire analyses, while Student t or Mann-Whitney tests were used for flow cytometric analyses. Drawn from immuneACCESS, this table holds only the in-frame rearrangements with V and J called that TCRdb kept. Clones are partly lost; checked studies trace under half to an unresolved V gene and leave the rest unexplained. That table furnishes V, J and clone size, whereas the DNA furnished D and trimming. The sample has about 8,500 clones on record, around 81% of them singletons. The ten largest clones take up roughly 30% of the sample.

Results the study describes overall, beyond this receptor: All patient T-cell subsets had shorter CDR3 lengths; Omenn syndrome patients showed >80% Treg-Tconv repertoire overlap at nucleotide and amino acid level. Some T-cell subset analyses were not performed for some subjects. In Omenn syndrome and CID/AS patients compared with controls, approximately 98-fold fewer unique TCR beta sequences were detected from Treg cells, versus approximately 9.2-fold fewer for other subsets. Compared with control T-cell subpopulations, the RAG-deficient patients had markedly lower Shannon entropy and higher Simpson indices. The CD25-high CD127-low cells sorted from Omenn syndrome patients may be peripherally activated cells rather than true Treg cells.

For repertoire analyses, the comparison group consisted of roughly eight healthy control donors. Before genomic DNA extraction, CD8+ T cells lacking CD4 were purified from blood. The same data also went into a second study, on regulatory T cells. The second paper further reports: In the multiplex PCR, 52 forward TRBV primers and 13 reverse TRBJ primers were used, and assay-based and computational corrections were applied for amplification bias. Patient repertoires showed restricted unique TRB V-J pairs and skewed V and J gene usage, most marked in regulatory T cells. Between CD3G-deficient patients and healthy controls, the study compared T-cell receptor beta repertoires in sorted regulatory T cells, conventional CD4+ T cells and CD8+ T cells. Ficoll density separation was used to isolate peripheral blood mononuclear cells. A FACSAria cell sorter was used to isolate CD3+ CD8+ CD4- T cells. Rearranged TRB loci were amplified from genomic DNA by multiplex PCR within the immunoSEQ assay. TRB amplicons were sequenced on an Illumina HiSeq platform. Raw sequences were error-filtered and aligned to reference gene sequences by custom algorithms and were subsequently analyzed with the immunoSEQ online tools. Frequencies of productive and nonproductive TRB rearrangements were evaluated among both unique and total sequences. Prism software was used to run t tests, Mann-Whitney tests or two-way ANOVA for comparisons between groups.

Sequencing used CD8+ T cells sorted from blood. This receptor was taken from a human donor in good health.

The CDR3 region: CASNKTSGNGETQYF. The sequence in DNA is TGCGCCAGCAACAAGACTAGCGGGAATGGAGAGACCCAGTACTTC. The chain links TRBV10-1 with TRBJ2-5; 11 junctional bases match TRBD2. From cysteine to phenylalanine, the CDR3 is 15 amino acids long. CDR3 DNA only is kept here, 45 bases in frame from base 1. The germline V gene (reference sequence) supplies CDR1 WNHNN and CDR2 SYGVQD. Trimming accounts for 7 bases at V and 4 bases at J, while the number of junction bases matched to no gene is 8.